This is a list of T cell receptor beta chains from one sample in a study of response to subunit inactivated influenza vaccine. TCRdb analysed the RT-PCR reads with MiXCR anew, one entry per CDR3 protein. The data contain roughly 550,000 distinct CDR3 sequences, approximately 24% of them seen just once; the ten biggest clones take up 2.5% to 3%. This sample also appeared in a second study, on T cells expressing NK-cell markers.

Sequences were derived from CD4+ T cells sorted from PBMCs, sampled approximately 12 days after vaccination. Every receptor here comes from a man between 50 and 59 years old who received an inactivated influenza vaccine. Both conserved end residues are part of each CDR3. The D gene is left open where the match is weak. Where a row states a size, it is once, few, many or the class of an expanded clone; other rows omit it.

v_call	d_call	clone_size	j_call	cdr3_aa	cdr3_nt
TRBV7-9	.	.	TRBJ1-2	CASSLVHQAYGHTF	TGTGCCAGCAGCTTAGTACACCAAGCTTATGGCCACACCTTC
TRBV7-2	.	once	TRBJ1-3	CASSLAVGSGNTIYF	TGTGCCAGCAGCTTAGCGGTGGGGTCTGGAAACACCATATATTTT
TRBV3-1	.	few	TRBJ1-1	CASSQDNGQPNTEAFF	TGTGCCAGCAGCCAAGATAACGGACAGCCGAACACTGAAGCTTTCTTT
TRBV28	.	few	TRBJ2-7	CASIPRRGSYEQYF	TGTGCCAGCATCCCCCGGAGGGGGTCCTACGAGCAGTACTTC
TRBV3-2	.	.	TRBJ2-1	CASSTWGTSGRGSYNEQFF	TGTGCCAGCAGCACCTGGGGCACTAGCGGGAGGGGGTCCTACAATGAGCAGTTCTTC
TRBV14	.	few	TRBJ2-1	CASSQDRALNEQFF	TGTGCCAGCAGCCAAGATAGGGCGCTCAATGAGCAGTTCTTC
TRBV7-8	TRBD2	few	TRBJ2-3	CASSLAIAGGLIDTQYF	TGTGCCAGCAGCTTAGCGATAGCGGGGGGGTTGATAGATACGCAGTATTTT
TRBV30	.	few	TRBJ1-6	CAWSIGFGSPLHF	TGTGCCTGGAGCATTGGGTTTGGTTCACCCCTCCACTTT
TRBV15	.	few	TRBJ1-5	CATSRGGIADNQPQHF	TGTGCCACCAGCAGAGGTGGGATAGCAGACAATCAGCCCCAGCATTTT
TRBV12-3/TRBV12-4	.	few	TRBJ2-2	CASSSWPTGELFF	TGTGCCAGCAGCTCGTGGCCCACCGGGGAGCTGTTTTTT
TRBV3-1	.	.	TRBJ1-6	CASSQPLRGPLHF	TGTGCCAGCAGCCAACCTCTCAGGGGACCCCTCCACTTT
TRBV3-1	TRBD1	.	TRBJ1-2	CASSQVPGGARYTF	TGTGCCAGCAGCCAAGTTCCAGGGGGCGCACGCTACACCTTC
TRBV11-3	TRBD1	.	TRBJ2-7	CASSRQQGGEQYF	TGTGCCAGCAGCCGACAACAGGGGGGCGAGCAGTACTTC
TRBV20-1	.	few	TRBJ2-4	CSASNSVAKNIQYF	TGCAGTGCTAGTAACAGCGTAGCCAAAAACATTCAGTACTTC
TRBV7-9	.	.	TRBJ2-4	CASSAGGKNIQYF	TGTGCCAGCAGCGCTGGGGGCAAAAACATTCAGTACTTC
TRBV4-2	.	.	TRBJ2-7	CASSQAGTPTYEQYF	TGTGCCAGCAGCCAAGCAGGGACACCAACCTACGAGCAGTACTTC
TRBV7-9	.	few	TRBJ1-1	CASSLGGWGRNTEAFF	TGTGCCAGCAGCTTAGGAGGGTGGGGAAGGAACACTGAAGCTTTCTTT
TRBV11-1	TRBD2	.	TRBJ2-1	CASSLGLTSGGVNEQFF	TGTGCCAGCAGCTTGGGATTAACTAGCGGGGGGGTCAATGAGCAGTTCTTC
TRBV11-2	.	.	TRBJ1-1	CASSLVLGAGTEAFF	TGTGCCAGCAGCTTAGTTCTAGGGGCGGGGACTGAAGCTTTCTTT
TRBV5-1	.	.	TRBJ2-3	CASSLGDGPRRSQYF	TGCGCCAGCAGCTTGGGGGACGGTCCCCGAAGGTCGCAGTATTTT
TRBV12-3/TRBV12-4	.	.	TRBJ2-6	CASRGRRSGANVLTF	TGTGCCAGCAGGGGAAGGCGCTCTGGGGCCAACGTCCTGACTTTC
TRBV4-3	.	.	TRBJ2-7	CASSQELGVEQYF	TGCGCCAGCAGCCAAGAACTGGGGGTCGAGCAGTACTTC
TRBV20-1	.	.	TRBJ2-3	CSAPPGAGADTQYF	TGCAGTGCTCCCCCTGGGGCAGGGGCAGATACGCAGTATTTT
TRBV25-1	TRBD2	.	TRBJ2-1	CVSSDLAVLGNEQFF	TGTGTCAGCAGTGATCTAGCGGTTCTAGGGAATGAGCAGTTCTTC
TRBV6-2/TRBV6-3	TRBD1	few	TRBJ2-1	CASSRRPDRAYNEQFF	TGTGCCAGCAGTCGCCGGCCGGACAGGGCCTACAATGAGCAGTTCTTC
TRBV5-1	.	many	TRBJ1-1	CASSPGGVGTEAFF	TGCGCCAGCAGCCCGGGGGGGGTTGGCACTGAAGCTTTCTTT
TRBV5-1	.	few	TRBJ2-1	CASSLWPGATGVPSSYNEQFF	TGCGCCAGCAGCTTGTGGCCGGGGGCCACGGGGGTCCCTAGCTCCTACAATGAGCAGTTCTTC
TRBV20-1	.	few	TRBJ2-3	CSASGDPDTQYF	TGCAGTGCTAGTGGGGACCCAGATACGCAGTATTTT
TRBV4-1	.	many	TRBJ2-5	CASSQDRAGQETQYF	TGCGCCAGCAGCCAAGATCGGGCAGGACAAGAGACCCAGTACTTC
TRBV5-1	.	.	TRBJ1-1	CASSLGSPTEAFF	TGCGCCAGCAGCTTGGGCAGCCCTACTGAAGCTTTCTTT
TRBV5-1	.	few	TRBJ2-7	CASSLEYTNYEQYF	TGCGCCAGCAGCTTGGAATACACAAATTACGAGCAGTACTTC
TRBV12-3/TRBV12-4	.	few	TRBJ1-1	CASSPSFMNTEAFF	TGTGCCAGCAGTCCATCCTTTATGAACACTGAAGCTTTCTTT
TRBV10-3	.	.	TRBJ1-6	CAIAAAPQSASPLHF	TGTGCCATCGCCGCCGCCCCCCAATCCGCTTCACCCCTCCACTTT
TRBV2	TRBD1	.	TRBJ1-6	CASRLGQGYNSPLHF	TGTGCCAGCAGGTTGGGACAGGGGTATAATTCACCCCTCCACTTT
TRBV20-1	.	many	TRBJ1-5	CSATDGNNQPQHF	TGCAGTGCCACCGACGGGAACAATCAGCCCCAGCATTTT
TRBV27	.	.	TRBJ2-5	CASASHETQYF	TGTGCCAGCGCGTCTCACGAGACCCAGTACTTC
TRBV5-4	TRBD1	.	TRBJ1-1	CASSVRTGGTEAFF	TGTGCCAGCAGCGTGAGGACAGGGGGCACTGAAGCTTTCTTT
TRBV5-1	.	few	TRBJ1-1	CASSLDWAGRAEAFF	TGCGCCAGCAGCTTGGACTGGGCCGGGAGGGCTGAAGCTTTCTTT
TRBV15	TRBD1	.	TRBJ2-4	CATSPGQGESNIQYF	TGTGCCACCAGCCCTGGACAGGGGGAGAGTAACATTCAGTACTTC
TRBV14	TRBD2	once	TRBJ2-1	CASSLFEAGVGEQFF	TGTGCCAGCAGCCTCTTTGAAGCGGGAGTGGGTGAGCAGTTCTTC
TRBV6-6	.	few	TRBJ2-7	CASTPSLGVEQYF	TGTGCCAGCACCCCGAGCTTGGGGGTTGAGCAGTACTTC
TRBV7-8	.	few	TRBJ2-1	CASSRRLSSSYNEQFF	TGTGCCAGCAGCCGGCGTCTGAGCAGCTCCTACAATGAGCAGTTCTTC
TRBV5-1	TRBD2	.	TRBJ2-3	CASSLWGLAEFSTDTQYF	TGCGCCAGCAGCTTGTGGGGCCTAGCGGAGTTTAGCACAGATACGCAGTATTTT
TRBV7-2	.	.	TRBJ1-2	CASSLQTVNYGYTF	TGTGCCAGCAGCTTACAAACTGTGAACTATGGCTACACCTTC
TRBV11-1	.	once	TRBJ2-5	CASSVGPGAQETQYF	TGTGCCAGCAGCGTAGGCCCGGGAGCCCAAGAGACCCAGTACTTC
TRBV21-1	.	few	TRBJ2-3	CASSRKGTRSFGHKTGTDTQYF	TGTGCCAGCAGCCGAAAGGGGACTAGATCTTTCGGGCACAAGACAGGCACAGATACGCAGTATTTT
TRBV15	TRBD2	few	TRBJ2-3	CATSRPATSADTQYF	TGTGCCACCAGCAGACCGGCGACTAGCGCAGATACGCAGTATTTT
TRBV5-6	TRBD2	few	TRBJ2-5	CASSLLAGGGETQYF	TGTGCCAGCAGCTTACTAGCGGGGGGGGGAGAGACCCAGTACTTC
TRBV14	.	.	TRBJ2-5	CASSHKRAETQYF	TGTGCCAGCAGCCATAAACGGGCAGAGACCCAGTACTTC
TRBV7-2	.	few	TRBJ1-2	CASSLFRSGTYGYTF	TGTGCCAGCAGCTTGTTTCGCTCCGGGACCTATGGCTACACCTTC
TRBV2	TRBD1	few	TRBJ2-1	CASSARTGPSGEQFF	TGTGCCAGCAGTGCCAGGACAGGCCCTAGTGGTGAGCAGTTCTTC
TRBV28	TRBD1	.	TRBJ2-7	CASSGTGTEYEQYF	TGTGCCAGCAGTGGAACCGGGACAGAATACGAGCAGTACTTC
TRBV7-8	.	.	TRBJ2-5	CASSLRFVGTDQETQYF	TGTGCCAGCAGCTTACGATTTGTCGGGACCGACCAAGAGACCCAGTACTTC
TRBV24-1	TRBD1	few	TRBJ2-7	CATSDLRGQGNEQYF	TGTGCCACCAGTGATTTGCGGGGACAGGGTAACGAGCAGTACTTC
TRBV20-1	.	.	TRBJ2-1	CSASPGNEQFF	TGCAGTGCTAGCCCCGGGAATGAGCAGTTCTTC